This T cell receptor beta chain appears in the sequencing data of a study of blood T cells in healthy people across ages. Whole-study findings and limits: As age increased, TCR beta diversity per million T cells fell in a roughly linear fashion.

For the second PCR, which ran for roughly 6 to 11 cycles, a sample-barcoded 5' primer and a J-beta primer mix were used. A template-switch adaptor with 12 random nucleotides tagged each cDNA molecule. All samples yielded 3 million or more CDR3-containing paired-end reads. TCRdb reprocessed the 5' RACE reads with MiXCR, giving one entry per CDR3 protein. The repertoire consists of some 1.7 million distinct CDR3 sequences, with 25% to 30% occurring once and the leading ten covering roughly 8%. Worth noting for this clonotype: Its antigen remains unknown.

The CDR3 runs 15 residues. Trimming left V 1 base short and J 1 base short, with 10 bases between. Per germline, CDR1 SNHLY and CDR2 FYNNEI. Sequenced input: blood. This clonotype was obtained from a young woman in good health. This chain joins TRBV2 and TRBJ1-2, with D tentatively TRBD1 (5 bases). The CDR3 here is CASSEGGGNNYGYTF. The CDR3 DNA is TGTGCCAGCAGTGAAGGGGGCGGGAATAACTATGGCTACACCTTC.